These 25 T cell receptor beta chains came from one sample sequenced in a study of blood T cell repertoires in COVID-19. The repertoire was sequenced with immunoSEQ multiplex PCR; TCRdb's copy has only in-frame clones and lacks some. The sample includes roughly 250,000 clones, around nine tenths of them seen just once. The sequencing sample was made of peripheral blood. These receptors were taken from a man between 40 and 49 years old who had recovered from COVID-19.

This chain uses TRBV10-3 with TRBJ2-7, with a tentative D call TRBD2 (6 bases). The V end was cut by 4 bases, the J end by 5 bases, with 12 bases between. CDR1 is ENHRY and CDR2 is SYGVKD in the germline V gene. The CDR3 has 13 amino acids. In DNA, the CDR3 is TGTGCCATCAGTGGGGGAGGCAGTAACGAGCAGTACTTC. Translation gives CAISGGGSNEQYF.

The V call is TRBV14, the J call TRBJ2-2; D may be TRBD2 (7 bases). Trimming shortened V by 4 bases and J by 3 bases, and 18 bases separated the two germline ends. The CDR3 extends over 17 amino acids. Looked up from germline, CDR1 is SGHDN and CDR2 is FVKESK. The CDR3 here is CASSPPHGGGHTGELFF. CDR3 bases: TGTGCCAGCAGCCCCCCCCATGGGGGGGGCCACACCGGGGAGCTGTTTTTT.

The chain employs TRBV6-5 and TRBJ1-5; D is unresolved. The germline V gene has CDR1 MNHEY and CDR2 SVGAGI. This CDR3 is built from 13 residues. V lost 5 bases and J 7 bases, leaving 12 bases between the germline ends. In DNA form, the CDR3 reads TGTGCCAGCAGTCCTAGACTTGAGCAGCCCCAGCATTTT. Its protein is CASSPRLEQPQHF.

J is TRBJ2-7 and V is TRBV14; D uncertain. The CDR3 extends over 14 amino acids. The V end was cut by 4 bases, the J end by 7 bases, with 17 bases between. Germline V lookup: CDR1 SGHDN, CDR2 FVKESK. The CDR3 region has the DNA TGTGCCAGCAGCCCCCTCCTCTTAACGCGTGAGCAGTACTTC. Translation: CASSPLLLTREQYF.

This chain links TRBV6-5 with TRBJ2-1, with TRBD2 matching over 10 bases. With 7 bases clipped from V and 12 bases from J, the junction kept 15 bases outside the gene matches. The CDR3 spans 15 residues. Germline V gives CDR1 MNHEY, CDR2 SVGAGI. CDR3 nucleotides: TGTGCCAGCAATCAACCGGGGACTAGCGCCGGGGGGCAGTTCTTC. This codes for CASNQPGTSAGGQFF.

This rearrangement joins TRBV5-1 to TRBJ1-2, with 11 bases that match TRBD1. Trimming at V came to 5 bases and at J to 7 bases, leaving 7 bases not matched to a gene. Germline V gene lookup returns CDR1 SGHRS and CDR2 YFSETQ. The CDR3 spans 14 residues. The CDR3 reads CASRPPGQGGGYTF. CDR3 in DNA: TGCGCCAGCAGGCCCCCGGGACAGGGGGGTGGCTACACCTTC. The full variable domain, with the rest looked up from reference TRBV5-1 and TRBJ1-2, is KAGVTQTPRYLIKTRGQQVTLSCSPISGHRSVSWYQQTPGQGLQFLFEYFSETQRNKGNFPGRFSGRQFSNSRSEMNVSTLELGDSALYLCASRPPGQGGGYTFGSGTRLTVV.

The chain has TRBV7-9 and TRBJ2-1; D might be TRBD1 (5 bases). The CDR3 covers 12 residues. With 4 bases removed from V and 4 bases from J, the gap between germline ends came to 5 bases. CDR1 SEHNR and CDR2 FQNEAQ come from the germline V gene (reference sequence). CDR3 nucleotide sequence: TGTGCCAGCAGCTCAGGGTACAATGAGCAGTTCTTC. Translation: CASSSGYNEQFF.

CDR3 loop: CASTQDLGRYNEQFF. The CDR3, as DNA: TGTGCCAGCACCCAGGACCTAGGGAGGTACAATGAGCAGTTCTTC. V is TRBV9 and J is TRBJ2-1, with a possible D match to TRBD2 (6 bases). Looked up from germline, CDR1 is SGDLS and CDR2 is YYNGEE. The CDR3 loop spans 15 amino acids. V was pared by 6 bases and J by 4 bases, with 17 bases between.

This chain uses TRBV4-3 with TRBJ2-1; 8 bases fit TRBD2. Germline CDR1 reads LGHNA; CDR2 reads YSLEER. The CDR3 is 13 amino acids. V shed 1 base, J shed 10 bases, and the junction held 3 bases outside the gene matches. This CDR3 reads CASSQGRGDEQFF. The DNA for the CDR3 is TGCGCCAGCAGCCAAGGGCGGGGGGACGAGCAGTTCTTC.

The sample holds a few counts of this clone. The chain is built from TRBV14 and TRBJ2-5; weak D call: TRBD2 (5 bases). V shed 0 bases and J shed 5 bases, with 10 bases lying between them. Germline V lookup: CDR1 SGHDN, CDR2 FVKESK. The CDR3 totals 14 residues. The DNA for the CDR3 is TGTGCCAGCAGCCAAGATTGGAGAGGGGAGACCCAGTACTTC. It yields the protein CASSQDWRGETQYF.

This chain uses TRBV7-3 with TRBJ2-1; 10 bases agree with TRBD1. Germline loops: CDR1 SGHTA, CDR2 FQGTGA. V was pared by 6 bases and J by 6 bases, with 14 bases of the junction left unmatched. The CDR3 spans 17 residues. The CDR3 nucleotides read TGTGCCAGCAGTAGGGGGACAGGGGCCGAAATGAGCAATGAGCAGTTCTTC. Amino acids: CASSRGTGAEMSNEQFF. Using reference TRBV7-3 and TRBJ2-1 for the parts outside the CDR3, the full variable domain is GAGVSQTPSNKVTEKGKYVELRCDPISGHTALYWYRQSLGQGPEFLIYFQGTGAADDSGLPNDRFFAVRPEGSVSTLKIQRTERGDSAVYLCASSRGTGAEMSNEQFFGPGTRLTVL.

This clone has only a few counts. V usage is TRBV5-1 and J usage is TRBJ1-1; TRBD1 might be the D (5 bases). This CDR3 is built from 14 residues. Germline values: CDR1 SGHRS, CDR2 YFSETQ. Trimming shortened V by 5 bases and J by 7 bases, and 18 bases separated the two germline ends. This CDR3 reads CASSQPGRKDEAFF. CDR3 DNA: TGCGCCAGCAGTCAACCAGGGAGGAAGGATGAAGCTTTCTTT.

This rearrangement joins TRBV4-1 to TRBJ2-7, with no clear D. CDR1 and CDR2 (germline): MGHRA, YSYEKL. Deletions cut 4 bases from V and 1 base from J, with 14 bases between. This CDR3 region has 15 residues. CDR3 DNA: TGCGCCAGCAGCCCCAAGATCGTACTTTCCTACGAGCAGTACTTC. Its translation: CASSPKIVLSYEQYF.

This clone was recorded once. This chain joins TRBV19 and TRBJ2-2; D is perhaps TRBD1 (5 bases). Germline loops: CDR1 LNHDA, CDR2 SQIVND (reference sequence). This CDR3 is 14 amino acids long. Trimming cost V 3 bases and J 4 bases, with 9 bases left between them. The chain's CDR3 is CASSILRGTGELFF. CDR3 sequence (DNA): TGTGCCAGTAGTATTTTAAGGGGCACCGGGGAGCTGTTTTTT.

The rearrangement uses TRBV4-3 and TRBJ2-5; 9 bases are a match to TRBD1. This CDR3 is 13 amino acids long. Per germline, CDR1 LGHNA and CDR2 YSLEER. With V trimmed by 3 bases and J by 7 bases, 3 bases remained unmatched. CDR3 loop: CASSQYRGRTQYF. In DNA, the CDR3 is TGCGCCAGCAGCCAGTACAGGGGGCGGACCCAGTACTTC.

The V and J genes are TRBV6-5 and TRBJ2-7; maybe TRBD2 (6 bases). CDR1 and CDR2 (germline): MNHEY, SVGAGI. The CDR3 spans 13 residues. V was trimmed by 0 bases and J by 7 bases, leaving 10 bases between them. The CDR3 sequence is CASSYSPGREQYF. CDR3 DNA sequence: TGTGCCAGCAGTTACTCCCCCGGGAGAGAGCAGTACTTC.

This clone has a count of ten or more. This chain's CDR3 is CAGIPGQGSWGTEAFF. CDR3 coding DNA: TGTGCCGGAATTCCGGGACAGGGGAGTTGGGGCACTGAAGCTTTCTTT. The chain uses TRBV2 and TRBJ1-1; 10 nucleotides line up with TRBD1. CDR3 length: 16 amino acids. V dropped 11 bases and J dropped 4; count of bases not matched to a gene: 16. Per the germline V gene, CDR1 is SNHLY and CDR2 is FYNNEI. Full variable domain (missing parts from reference TRBV2 and TRBJ1-1): EPEVTQTPSHQVTQMGQEVILRCVPISNHLYFYWYRQILGQKVEFLVSFYNNEISEKSEIFDDQFSVERPDGSNFTLKIRSTKLEDSAMYFCAGIPGQGSWGTEAFFGQGTRLTVV.

The CDR3 region is CAIRVVNTEAFF. The CDR3 DNA reads TGTGCCATCCGCGTGGTAAACACTGAAGCTTTCTTT. This chain links TRBV7-9 with TRBJ1-1; D not certain. With 10 bases removed from V and 2 bases from J, the gap between germline ends came to 11 bases. This CDR3 region has 12 residues. Germline V gene data show CDR1 as SEHNR and CDR2 as FQNEAQ (reference sequence).

The chain recombines TRBV5-1 with TRBJ2-2; D not resolved. From germline, CDR1 is SGHRS and CDR2 YFSETQ. V dropped 0 bases and J dropped 0 bases, with 6 bases sitting between them. The CDR3 is made up of 15 amino acids. CDR3 amino acids: CASSLVASNTGELFF. The CDR3 DNA reads TGCGCCAGCAGCTTGGTAGCTTCGAACACCGGGGAGCTGTTTTTT.

The chain is built from TRBV28 and TRBJ1-1, with D perhaps TRBD1 (6 bases). The CDR3 runs to 14 residues. The V end lost 6 bases, the J end lost 5 bases, and 16 bases lay between the germline ends. The V gene's germline CDR1 is MDHEN and CDR2 SYDVKM. The CDR3 spells CASRRRGRWTEAFF. The CDR3 DNA sequence: TGTGCCAGCAGGCGTAGGGGGAGATGGACTGAAGCTTTCTTT. Variable domain in full (rest from reference TRBV28 and TRBJ1-1): DVKVTQSSRYLVKRTGEKVFLECVQDMDHENMFWYRQDPGLGLRLIYFSYDVKMKEKGDIPEGYSVSREKKERFSLILESASTNQTSMYLCASRRRGRWTEAFFGQGTRLTVV.

The rearrangement joins TRBV7-9 to TRBJ2-3; 8 bases align to TRBD2. The CDR3 consists of 18 residues. Germline V CDR1 and CDR2: SEHNR, FQNEAQ (reference sequence). With V trimmed by 3 bases and J by 0 bases, 11 bases remained unmatched. The CDR3 DNA is TGTGCCAGCAGCTTGATAGCGGGACAACGATCTAGCACAGATACGCAGTATTTT. Its translation is CASSLIAGQRSSTDTQYF.

This chain connects TRBV7-2 to TRBJ2-4; D perhaps matches TRBD1 (7 bases). Trimming stripped 6 bases from V and 8 bases from J, with 23 bases between. The CDR3 runs to 16 residues. The germline gives CDR1 SGHTA, CDR2 FQGNSA. CDR3 region: CASSSPGGPGGHIQYF. The CDR3 DNA follows: TGTGCCAGCAGTAGCCCAGGGGGGCCAGGGGGTCACATTCAGTACTTC.

The chain links TRBV6-5 to TRBJ2-7; 7 bases are a match to TRBD1. Trimming took 6 bases from V and 6 from J; bases not matched to a gene: 11. The CDR3 totals 14 residues. CDR1 MNHEY and CDR2 SVGAGI come from the germline V gene. CDR3 nucleotide sequence: TGTGCCAGCAGGACCGGGACAGCCAAAAGCGAGCAGTACTTC. This codes for CASRTGTAKSEQYF.

This chain connects TRBV10-3 to TRBJ2-1; no definite D call. The V gene lost 4 bases and the J gene lost 6 bases, with 4 bases spanning the gap. Germline CDR1 reads ENHRY; CDR2 reads SYGVKD. The CDR3 has 11 residues. Here the CDR3 reads CAISAGNEQFF. CDR3 nucleotide sequence: TGTGCCATCAGTGCGGGCAATGAGCAGTTCTTC.

This rearrangement joins TRBV2 to TRBJ1-1; D unresolved. This CDR3 has 13 amino acids. Germline-derived CDR1 and CDR2 are SNHLY and FYNNEI. V was shortened by 1 base and J by 10 bases, with 13 bases between the two germline ends. CDR3 nucleotide sequence: TGTGCCAGCAGTGAAGAAGGCGGTCGGGGAGCTTTCTTT. It specifies CASSEEGGRGAFF.